This T cell receptor beta chain was sequenced in a study of human T cells and chemical hapten exposure. The CDR3 runs 14 residues. The germline V gene encodes CDR1 MDHEN and CDR2 SYDVKM. V shed 5 bases, J shed 4 bases, and the junction held 6 bases outside the gene matches. Time point in this sample: pre-sensitization, week 0. Treatment specified: therapeutic diphenylcyclopropenone sensitization with weekly scalp DPC. This clonotype was seen at least ten times. Unique molecular identifiers were attached to individual cDNA molecules during library preparation. Via MiXCR, TCRdb re-called the RACE reads, giving one row per CDR3 protein. Of 150,000 to 200,000 distinct CDR3 sequences listed, 25% to 30% are singletons.

The chain recombines TRBV28 with TRBJ1-2; 8 nucleotides match TRBD1. The material was whole blood, obtained in connection with sensitization to the hapten diphenylcyclopropenone (DPC). The sequence was obtained from a woman aged 25 to 39 with alopecia areata. Some clones in this sample may be carry-over from other donors' samples. The CDR3 nucleotides are TGTGCCAGCAGTCCCTCAGGACAGGGCTATGGCTACACCTTC. Translated, it gives CASSPSGQGYGYTF.